This TCR beta chain is drawn from a study of blood T cell repertoires in COVID-19. Per the germline V gene, CDR1 is SGHKS and CDR2 is YYEKEE (reference sequence). V lost 0 bases to trimming and J lost 3 bases; unmatched junction nucleotides: 3. There are 16 residues in the CDR3. This clone has just one count. The assay was immunoSEQ multiplex PCR, and TCRdb's table has in-frame clones only and misses some. Of tens of thousands of clones in the sample, more than 85% were seen once. The clonotype comes from a human donor with active COVID-19. The donor label of this sample is uncertain. Sequencing was carried out using peripheral blood. The chain has TRBV5-5 and TRBJ2-2, with 9 nucleotides matching TRBD1. The CDR3 is CASSLETGGYTGELFF. For the CDR3, the DNA is TGTGCCAGCAGCTTGGAGACAGGGGGGTACACCGGGGAGCTGTTTTTT.